The 17 T cell receptor beta chains below were found in one sample sequenced in a study of T cells after yellow fever vaccination. TCRdb analysed the 5' RACE reads with MiXCR anew, one entry per CDR3 protein. The sample contains 400,000 or so distinct CDR3 sequences, around a sixth of which appear only once. The specimen comprised PBMCs, sampled before the yellow fever booster vaccination. The receptor source for this set is a man in his late teens or twenties who received the YFV17D yellow fever vaccine.

This clonotype has more than one count but fewer than ten. The chain combines TRBV10-3 with TRBJ2-7; TRBD2 agrees at 7 bases. The V segment lost 10 bases and the J segment 3 bases; nucleotides outside the gene matches: 3. In germline, CDR1 is ENHRY, CDR2 SYGVKD. The CDR3 is 11 residues long. CDR3 in amino acids: CATGGFYEQYF. The CDR3 DNA reads as TGTGCCACCGGGGGGTTCTACGAGCAGTACTTC.

This chain connects TRBV20-1 to TRBJ1-2; possible D gene TRBD1, 5 bases. V lost 5 bases and J 5 bases, leaving 15 bases between the germline ends. The CDR3 has 13 residues. Germline V gene sequence: CDR1 DFQATT, CDR2 SNEGSKA (reference sequence). The CDR3 here is CSAWDFTRYGYTF. The CDR3 bases are TGCAGTGCTTGGGACTTTACCCGATATGGCTACACCTTC.

This clonotype turned up a few times. This chain joins TRBV9 and TRBJ2-5; 11 nucleotides agree with TRBD2. V trimming: 2 bases; J trimming: 5 bases; junction bases outside the gene matches: 8. The CDR3 consists of 16 residues. The V gene's germline CDR1 is SGDLS and CDR2 YYNGEE. As DNA, the CDR3 is TGTGCCAGCAGCGTCGGTAGCGGGGGGGCCAGCGAGACCCAGTACTTC. The encoded protein is CASSVGSGGASETQYF.

This chain connects TRBV6-2 or TRBV6-3 to TRBJ1-1; D is unresolved. The CDR3 contains 14 residues. The V gene lost 0 bases and the J gene lost 1 base, with 6 bases spanning the gap. The germline gives CDR1 MNHEY, CDR2 SVGEGT. DNA for the CDR3: TGTGCCAGCAGTTACTCGAACGAGAACACTGAAGCTTTCTTT. Translating gives CASSYSNENTEAFF.

This clonotype was counted between two and nine times. The rearrangement joins TRBV6-2 or TRBV6-3 to TRBJ2-2; D ambiguous. Germline V gives CDR1 MNHEY, CDR2 SVGEGT. The CDR3 extends over 13 amino acids. The germline V and J ends were trimmed by 7 bases and 0 bases, with 6 bases remaining between them. The CDR3 nucleotides read TGTGCCAGCACCGCAACGAACACCGGGGAGCTGTTTTTT. Translation: CASTATNTGELFF.

This clonotype showed up just a few times. The chain has TRBV6-4 and TRBJ2-7, with 8 positions matching TRBD1. Per the germline V gene, CDR1 is MRHNA and CDR2 is SNTAGT. This CDR3 contains 11 residues. The ends lost 8 bases at V and 6 bases at J; junction bases unmatched: 3. The CDR3 is CASSDRGEQYV. The CDR3 coding sequence is TGTGCCAGCTCTGACAGGGGCGAGCAGTACGTC.

This clonotype was seen a few times. The chain carries TRBV10-3 and TRBJ1-5; D perhaps matches TRBD1 (6 bases). Germline V gene sequence: CDR1 ENHRY, CDR2 SYGVKD. The CDR3 is 13 residues long. With 8 bases removed from V and 0 bases from J, the gap between germline ends came to 8 bases. CDR3 DNA sequence: TGTGCCATCGCGGGACATAGCAATCAGCCCCAGCATTTT. It is translated as CAIAGHSNQPQHF.

This clonotype was detected a few times. One end of the junction varies from germline; a read error may be responsible. The chain has TRBV7-2 and TRBJ2-3; D perhaps matches TRBD2 (6 bases). CDR1 is SGHTA and CDR2 is FQGNSA in the germline V gene. The CDR3 length is 13 residues. As DNA, the CDR3 is TGTGCTAGCAGCTCAAGACCGGGACTCCCCGTTAATTTT. Protein sequence: CASSSRPGLPVNF.

The CDR3 DNA reads TGCAGTGCTAGAGCCGGGACTAGCGATGCCAATGAGCAGTTCTTC. It codes for CSARAGTSDANEQFF. This chain links TRBV20-1 with TRBJ2-1, with 10 positions matching TRBD2. V shed 1 base, J shed 6 bases, and the junction held 6 bases outside the gene matches. The CDR3 spans 15 residues. CDR1 is DFQATT and CDR2 is SNEGSKA in the germline V gene (reference sequence).

This clonotype showed up just a few times. This chain joins TRBV20-1 and TRBJ2-7; 12 nucleotides match TRBD1. CDR1 and CDR2 (germline): DFQATT, SNEGSKA (reference sequence). V gave up 2 bases and J gave up 4 bases; unmatched junction bases: 6. The CDR3 sequence is 15 residues long. CDR3 DNA: TGCAGTGCTAGACGACCGGGACAGGGGGCGTACGAGCAGTACTTC. Residues: CSARRPGQGAYEQYF.

This clonotype has just a few counts. This chain joins TRBV24-1 and TRBJ2-3; 8 nucleotides agree with TRBD1. J lost 7 bases, V lost 0 bases, and 11 bases had no gene match. CDR3 size: 17 residues. Germline loops: CDR1 KGHDR, CDR2 SFDVKD. The CDR3 here is CATSDLAAGGGYYTQYF. CDR3 sequence (DNA): TGTGCCACCAGTGATTTGGCGGCAGGGGGCGGGTATTATACGCAGTATTTT.

This chain connects TRBV5-1 to TRBJ1-1; D gene uncertain. This CDR3 has 14 residues. Germline CDR1 reads SGHRS; CDR2 reads YFSETQ. Deletions cut 3 bases from V and 5 bases from J, with 14 bases between. CDR3: CASSWVIGETEAFF. CDR3 nucleotide sequence: TGCGCCAGCAGCTGGGTAATCGGGGAAACTGAAGCTTTCTTT.

This clonotype was found a few times. This chain joins TRBV6-5 and TRBJ1-1, with D unclear. Trimming shortened V by 0 bases and J by 6 bases, and 8 bases separated the two germline ends. Germline V gene lookup returns CDR1 MNHEY and CDR2 SVGAGI. This CDR3 is built from 13 residues. CDR3 amino acids: CASSYSYGAEAFF. The CDR3 bases are TGTGCCAGCAGTTACTCGTACGGGGCTGAAGCTTTCTTT.

The sample holds a few counts of this clonotype. V usage is TRBV12-3 or TRBV12-4 and J usage is TRBJ1-1, with D perhaps matching TRBD1 (5 bases). This CDR3 comprises 14 residues. V was pared by 8 bases and J by 6 bases, with 19 bases between. Here the CDR3 DNA reads TGTGCCAGCTGGGAATCGAGGGGTTTCCCTGAAGCTTTCTTT. Protein product: CASWESRGFPEAFF.

This chain joins TRBV5-1 and TRBJ2-1; TRBD2 matches 10 bases. V gave up 4 bases and J gave up 9 bases; unmatched junction bases: 7. Germline CDR1 reads SGHRS; CDR2 reads YFSETQ. The CDR3 covers 14 residues. The CDR3 DNA is TGCGCCAGCAGCGGCAGCGGGGGGGCTGGTGAGCAGTTCTTC. This gives the protein CASSGSGGAGEQFF. Variable domain in full (rest from reference TRBV5-1 and TRBJ2-1): KAGVTQTPRYLIKTRGQQVTLSCSPISGHRSVSWYQQTPGQGLQFLFEYFSETQRNKGNFPGRFSGRQFSNSRSEMNVSTLELGDSALYLCASSGSGGAGEQFFGPGTRLTVL.

This clonotype was observed a handful of times. The chain has TRBV7-2 and TRBJ1-1; a possible D gene is TRBD1 (6 bases). Trimming removed 2 bases at V and 1 base at J, with 8 bases between. CDR3 size: 14 residues. CDR1 and CDR2 (germline): SGHTA, FQGNSA. CDR3 residues: CASSLMGANTEAFF. CDR3 DNA: TGTGCCAGCAGCTTAATGGGGGCGAACACTGAAGCTTTCTTT.

This clonotype is a singleton in its sample. V gene TRBV6-2 or TRBV6-3 combines with J gene TRBJ2-5; D unclear. Per germline, CDR1 MNHEY and CDR2 SVGEGT. V lost 6 bases, J lost 7 bases, and 18 bases lay in between. The CDR3 contains 14 residues. For the CDR3, the DNA is TGTGCCAGCAGCCCCCTGGGTTCTGGAAGGACCCAGTACTTC. It yields the protein CASSPLGSGRTQYF.